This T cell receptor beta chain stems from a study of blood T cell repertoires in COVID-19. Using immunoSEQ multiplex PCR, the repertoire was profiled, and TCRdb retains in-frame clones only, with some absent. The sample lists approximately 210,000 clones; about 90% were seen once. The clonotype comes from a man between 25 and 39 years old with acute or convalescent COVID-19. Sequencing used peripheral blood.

CDR3 DNA sequence: TGCGCCAGCAGCCTCGGACAGAGATACGAGCAGTACTTC. Its translation is CASSLGQRYEQYF. J is TRBJ2-7 and V is TRBV5-1, with D tentatively TRBD1 (6 bases). This CDR3 has 13 amino acids. V was cut by 4 bases and J by 4 bases, with 12 bases left in between. CDR1 and CDR2 from the germline V gene are SGHRS and YFSETQ. Drawing the rest from reference TRBV5-1 and TRBJ2-7, the complete variable domain is KAGVTQTPRYLIKTRGQQVTLSCSPISGHRSVSWYQQTPGQGLQFLFEYFSETQRNKGNFPGRFSGRQFSNSRSEMNVSTLELGDSALYLCASSLGQRYEQYFGPGTRLTVT.